The clone carrying this TCR beta chain is a singleton in its sample. The CDR3 loop spans 16 amino acids. Trimming took 4 bases from V and 9 from J; bases not matched to a gene: 9. CDR1 and CDR2 from the germline V gene are LGHDT and YNNKEL (reference sequence). This record comes from a study of blood T cell repertoires in COVID-19. Across the whole study: Samples representing acute and convalescent COVID-19 were sourced from the United States, Italy and Spain. T cells, B-cell-depleted T cells, or PBMCs supplied cDNA or gDNA.

Original data processing: Nucleated cell counts were estimated from reference gene primer amplification. The data were produced by immunoSEQ multiplex PCR, yet TCRdb's version contains in-frame clones alone and is incomplete. V and J calls and clone size are copied from that table; D and trimming were computed from the DNA. The sample has 150,000 or so clones; more than 75% are singletons. The chain carries TRBV3-1 (or the pseudogene TRBV3-2) and TRBJ2-1, with 13 bases aligning to TRBD2. This TCR was recovered from an elderly man with acute or convalescent COVID-19. Sequencing used peripheral blood. CDR3 DNA: TGTGCCAGCAGCCCAACGGGACTAGCGGGGTCGCGTGAGCAGTTCTTC. Translated: CASSPTGLAGSREQFF.